The present TCR beta chain was sequenced within a study of shared clonotypes between healthy human individuals. Each PCR replicate run on unsorted PBMC took in around 300 ng DNA, about 30,000 T cell genomes. Profiled with immunoSEQ multiplex PCR; TCRdb holds only in-frame clones, not every one. The table records 470,000 or so clones, around 73% of them present only once. This CDR3 spans 16 amino acids. Germline V CDR1 and CDR2: SGDLS, YYNGEE. The V end lost 0 bases, the J end lost 10 bases, and 22 bases lay between the germline ends. Every contributor of samples was a Caucasian grown-up residing in Nashville, Tennessee.

This chain joins TRBV9 and TRBJ1-1, with D perhaps matching TRBD1 (5 bases). This TCR was sampled from a woman in her 40s in good health. Some clones in this sample may be carry-over from other donors' samples. What was sequenced was PBMCs. The CDR3 region is CASSVATGDSLPGAFF. CDR3 in DNA: TGTGCCAGCAGCGTAGCCACAGGCGACAGCCTGCCGGGAGCTTTCTTT.